Listed below are T cell receptor beta chains from one sample, sequenced in a study of OX40 agonist ivuxolimab in advanced cancers. TCRdb's copy holds only in-frame clones and misses some; the assay was immunoSEQ multiplex PCR. The profile shows roughly 81,000 clones, around 90% of them singletons. The sequencing here drew on CD4+ or CD8+ T cells sorted from blood, taken in a trial of the OX40 agonist ivuxolimab. The receptors derive from an adult with an advanced solid tumor such as melanoma, head and neck, liver or kidney cancer. The CDR3 runs from the conserved cysteine through the conserved F or W. A D gene is named only where the DNA matches it firmly. The size of a clone is reported for some rows only, either as once, few or many, or as a class for expanded clones.

>.|TRBV6-1|TRBJ1-3|.
CASSEDRRQSGNTIYF
TGTGCCAGCAGTGAAGACAGGAGGCAATCTGGAAACACCATATATTTT
>TRBD2|TRBV7-8|TRBJ2-2|.
CASSPREAGGPGELFF
TGTGCCAGCAGCCCCCGGGAAGCGGGGGGGCCCGGGGAGCTGTTTTTT
>.|TRBV18|TRBJ2-5|.
CASSSRRQEETQYF
TGTGCCAGCTCATCCCGGAGGCAAGAAGAGACCCAGTACTTC
>.|TRBV5-1|TRBJ1-2|.
CASSTARTSDYGYTF
TGCGCCAGCAGCACTGCTAGGACGTCCGACTATGGCTACACCTTC
>.|TRBV11-3|TRBJ2-7|.
CASSHRDLPYEQYF
TGTGCCAGCAGCCACCGGGACCTACCCTACGAGCAGTACTTC
>.|TRBV19|TRBJ1-5|.
CASSIESRGGFENQPQHF
TGTGCCAGTAGTATTGAATCCAGGGGCGGGTTCGAGAATCAGCCCCAGCATTTT
>.|TRBV6-5|TRBJ1-5|.
CASSTSYSSRSSQHF
TGTGCCAGCAGTACGAGCTACAGTTCTCGGTCGTCCCAGCATTTT
>.|TRBV6-5|TRBJ1-2|.
CASSRLMTIFGYTF
TGTGCCAGCAGCAGGCTCATGACGATCTTTGGCTACACCTTC
>.|TRBV2|TRBJ2-2|once
CASRKGRIRYTGELFF
TGTGCCAGCAGGAAAGGGCGTATTCGGTACACCGGGGAGCTGTTTTTT
>.|TRBV18|TRBJ1-1|.
CASSLQLGEAFF
TGTGCCAGCTCACTCCAATTGGGTGAAGCTTTCTTT
>.|TRBV4-1|TRBJ2-7|.
CASSQGGVGATYEQYF
TGCGCCAGCAGCCAAGGAGGGGTTGGGGCTACCTACGAGCAGTACTTC
>.|TRBV6-4|TRBJ2-1|once
CASSDSRGSNEQFF
TGTGCCAGCAGTGACTCGAGGGGAAGTAATGAGCAGTTCTTC
>.|TRBV4-3|TRBJ1-2|once
CASSQEGRGADGYTF
TGCGCCAGCAGCCAAGAGGGGAGGGGCGCGGATGGCTACACCTTC
>.|TRBV12-5|TRBJ2-5|.
CASGLERVRETQYF
TGTGCTAGTGGTTTGGAGCGGGTTAGAGAGACCCAGTACTTC
>.|TRBV6-5|TRBJ2-5|.
CASSYSPGISQETQYF
TGTGCCAGCAGTTACTCTCCCGGGATATCCCAAGAGACCCAGTACTTC
>.|TRBV7-3|TRBJ1-3|once
CASSLSGSAGNTIYF
TGTGCCAGCAGCTTAAGTGGGAGCGCTGGAAACACCATATATTTT
>.|TRBV6-5|TRBJ1-2|.
CASREFDSDGYTF
TGTGCCAGCAGAGAGTTCGACTCGGACGGCTACACCTTC
>.|TRBV18|TRBJ2-2|.
CASSPGLAGGNTGELFF
TGTGCCAGCTCTCCTGGTTTGGCCGGGGGAAACACCGGGGAGCTGTTTTTT
>.|TRBV11-1|TRBJ2-7|.
CASSLLTSGGSYEQYF
TGTGCCAGCAGCCTACTGACTAGTGGGGGGAGCTACGAGCAGTACTTC
>.|TRBV27|TRBJ1-4|.
CASSSITGGEKLFF
TGTGCCAGCAGTTCCATAACGGGCGGGGAAAAACTGTTTTTT
>.|TRBV6-1|TRBJ2-3|.
CASVKTDTQYF
TGTGCCAGCGTAAAGACGGATACGCAGTATTTT
>TRBD1|TRBV7-7|TRBJ2-1|once
CASSPGTGSFNEQFF
TGTGCCAGCAGCCCCGGGACAGGTAGTTTCAATGAGCAGTTCTTC
>.|TRBV7-6|TRBJ1-2|.
CASSYRAGEDGYTF
TGTGCCAGCAGTTACCGGGCAGGGGAGGATGGCTACACCTTC
>.|TRBV12-2|TRBJ1-5|once
CASRDPGHPNQPQHF
TGTGCAAGCCGAGATCCGGGACATCCCAATCAGCCCCAGCATTTT
>.|TRBV15|TRBJ1-2|.
CATRRQAGGGYTF
TGTGCCACCCGAAGACAGGCCGGGGGTGGCTACACCTTC
>.|TRBV7-8|TRBJ2-5|.
CASSLAETQYF
TGTGCCAGCAGCTTAGCGGAGACCCAGTACTTC
>.|TRBV18|TRBJ1-1|few
CASSPSTGPYTEAFF
TGTGCCAGCTCACCTAGCACAGGACCTTACACTGAAGCTTTCTTT
>.|TRBV7-3|TRBJ2-1|.
CASSRTGNEQFF
TGTGCCAGCAGCCGGACCGGGAATGAGCAGTTCTTC
>.|TRBV7-9|TRBJ1-2|.
CASSFKAADRPGYTF
TGTGCCAGCAGCTTCAAGGCGGCCGATCGCCCCGGCTACACCTTC